The 23 T cell receptor beta chains reported below all come from one sample, sequenced in a study of shared clonotypes between healthy human individuals. Generated by immunoSEQ multiplex PCR, the TCRdb table keeps only in-frame clones and is missing some. The sample contains about 670,000 clones, about two thirds of which appear only once. Sequencing was carried out using memory CD4+ T cells sorted from blood. The subset here: CD45RA-negative fraction. The receptor source for this set is a woman aged 25 to 39 in good health.

Remarks on this clone: A read error may be the cause here, since a much bigger clone is one base away. In the same sample, other DNA sequences code for this CDR3. The chain uses TRBV5-1 and TRBJ2-1; the D is unclear. The CDR3 extends over 14 amino acids. Deletions cut 0 bases from V and 3 bases from J, with 7 bases between. CDR1 is SGHRS and CDR2 is YFSETQ in the germline V gene. The chain's CDR3 is CASSLEGGYNEQFF. The CDR3 region has the DNA TGCGCCAGCAGCTTGGAAGGCGGCTACAATGAGCAGTTCTTC. Looking up the rest from reference TRBV5-1 and TRBJ2-1 gives the full variable domain: KAGVTQTPRYLIKTRGQQVTLSCSPISGHRSVSWYQQTPGQGLQFLFEYFSETQRNKGNFPGRFSGRQFSNSRSEMNVSTLELGDSALYLCASSLEGGYNEQFFGPGTRLTVL.

The CDR3 coding sequence is TGCGCCAGCAGCCCTTGGACGGGCAACACCGGGGAGCTGTTTTTT. This encodes CASSPWTGNTGELFF. This chain links TRBV5-1 with TRBJ2-2; D gene ambiguous. Trimming pared 4 bases from V and 2 bases from J, leaving 12 bases between. The CDR3 has 15 amino acids. The germline gives CDR1 SGHRS, CDR2 YFSETQ.

The chain uses TRBV2 and TRBJ1-4, with no clear D. The length of the CDR3 is 12 residues. Germline V lookup: CDR1 SNHLY, CDR2 FYNNEI. Trimming left V 7 bases short and J 2 bases short, with 5 bases between. The CDR3 loop reads CASTGTNEKLFF. The CDR3 bases are TGTGCCAGCACCGGTACTAATGAAAAACTGTTTTTT. The full variable domain, with the rest looked up from reference TRBV2 and TRBJ1-4, is EPEVTQTPSHQVTQMGQEVILRCVPISNHLYFYWYRQILGQKVEFLVSFYNNEISEKSEIFDDQFSVERPDGSNFTLKIRSTKLEDSAMYFCASTGTNEKLFFGSGTQLSVL.

This clone was seen a few times. The J gene is TRBJ1-3, the V gene TRBV10-2, with D possibly TRBD1 on 5 matching bases. CDR3 size: 15 residues. V shed 3 bases and J shed 1 base, with 10 bases lying between them. CDR1 is WSHSY, CDR2 SAAADI, per germline. This chain's CDR3 is CASSDGASSGNTIYF. In DNA, the CDR3 is TGCGCCAGCAGTGACGGGGCCTCATCTGGAAACACCATATATTTT.

This chain joins TRBV7-9 and TRBJ1-1; 11 bases are a match to TRBD1. The V segment lost 5 bases and the J segment 5 bases; nucleotides outside the gene matches: 4. Germline V CDR1 and CDR2: SEHNR, FQNEAQ (reference sequence). CDR3 length equals 14 residues. The CDR3 loop is CASSAGTGGTEAFF. The CDR3 DNA sequence: TGTGCCAGCAGCGCCGGGACAGGGGGGACTGAAGCTTTCTTT. The full variable domain, completed using reference TRBV7-9 and TRBJ1-1, is DTGVSQNPRHKITKRGQNVTFRCDPISEHNRLYWYRQTLGQGPEFLTYFQNEAQLEKSRLLSDRFSAERPKGSFSTLEIQRTEQGDSAMYLCASSAGTGGTEAFFGQGTRLTVV.

The chain links TRBV28 to TRBJ2-7; 9 nucleotides align to TRBD2. The CDR3 covers 14 residues. The V gene's germline CDR1 is MDHEN and CDR2 SYDVKM. V lost 6 bases and J lost 2; bases outside the gene matches: 5. The CDR3, as DNA: TGTGCCAGCAGAGAGGCTAGCGGGACCTACGAGCAGTACTTC. This encodes CASREASGTYEQYF.

The chain has TRBV18 and TRBJ1-1; D gene unclear. Germline V gene lookup returns CDR1 KGHSH and CDR2 LQKENI. The CDR3 length is 14 residues. V lost 0 bases to trimming and J lost 7 bases, with 12 bases between them. CDR3 bases: TGTGCCAGCTCACCACCGTCGGGCCAGAGTGAAGCTTTCTTT. Protein: CASSPPSGQSEAFF.

The gene calls are TRBV6-5 and TRBJ2-2; TRBD2 matches at 11 bases. CDR3 length: 15 amino acids. J lost 6 bases, V lost 6 bases, and 6 bases had no gene match. From germline, CDR1 is MNHEY and CDR2 SVGAGI. The CDR3 nucleotides are TGTGCCAGCAGGAAAACTAGCGGGAGTCCCGGGGAGCTGTTTTTT. Translated, it gives CASRKTSGSPGELFF.

This chain links TRBV6-1 with TRBJ1-5, with D possibly matching TRBD1 (5 bases). Trimming left V 6 bases short and J 6 bases short, with 15 bases between. The CDR3 length is 14 residues. Germline V gene sequence: CDR1 MNHNS, CDR2 SASEGT. CDR3 amino acids: CASRGLAVTQPQHF. The CDR3 DNA reads TGTGCCAGCAGGGGACTGGCGGTGACTCAGCCCCAGCATTTT.

The genes are TRBV27 and TRBJ2-7; D is tentatively TRBD1 or TRBD2 (6 bases each). The germline V and J ends were trimmed by 6 bases and 0 bases, with 15 bases remaining between them. The CDR3 runs to 15 residues. Germline loops: CDR1 MNHEY, CDR2 SMNVEV (reference sequence). The CDR3 coding sequence is TGTGCCAGCAGACAGGGAGGAAAGAGCTCCTACGAGCAGTACTTC. This gives the protein CASRQGGKSSYEQYF.

The CDR3 is CASSYRTGVDNQPQHF. CDR3 sequence (DNA): TGTGCCAGCAGTTACCGGACAGGGGTCGACAATCAGCCCCAGCATTTT. V gene TRBV6-6 combines with J gene TRBJ1-5; 9 bases are a match to TRBD1. V was clipped by 2 bases and J by 3 bases; unmatched bases: 5. The CDR3 is 16 amino acids. Germline assignment: CDR1 MNHNY and CDR2 SVGAGI (reference sequence).

In regard to this clone: This sample includes further DNA sequences coding for the same CDR3. This chain uses TRBV5-1 with TRBJ2-1; TRBD2 matches 10 bases. Germline V gives CDR1 SGHRS, CDR2 YFSETQ. This CDR3 region has 15 residues. J gave up 4 bases and V 4 bases, and 5 bases lay outside the gene matches. CDR3 amino acids: CASSTASGSYNEQFF. CDR3 coding DNA: TGCGCCAGCAGCACCGCTAGCGGGAGTTACAATGAGCAGTTCTTC.

This chain uses TRBV11-2 with TRBJ2-1, with 13 bases matching TRBD2. CDR3 length: 15 residues. V was clipped by 2 bases and J by 10 bases; unmatched bases: 5. The germline V gene has CDR1 SGHAT and CDR2 FQNNGV. In nucleotides, the CDR3 is TGTGCCAGCAGCTTACAAACTAGCGGGAGGGGCGAGCAGTTCTTC. It yields the protein CASSLQTSGRGEQFF.

J is TRBJ2-2 and V is TRBV29-1; the D gene is possibly TRBD2 (6 bases). Trimming took off 6 bases at V and 4 bases at J, with 15 bases between the two ends. Germline assignment: CDR1 SQVTM and CDR2 ANQGSEA. The CDR3 contains 14 residues. The CDR3, as DNA: TGCAGCGTCGGGGCGGGGTCAGGCACCGGGGAGCTGTTTTTT. Its protein product is CSVGAGSGTGELFF.

Written as DNA, the CDR3 is TGTGCCAGCAGTCCCCCGGGACAGGGGAGGGGTCAGCCCCAGCATTTT. Its translation is CASSPPGQGRGQPQHF. The chain couples TRBV25-1 to TRBJ1-5; TRBD1 matches at 10 bases. The CDR3 has 16 residues. Trimming removed 5 bases from V and 6 bases from J; junction bases left unmatched: 10. Germline CDR1 reads MGHDK; CDR2 reads SYGVNS.

The CDR3 region has the DNA TGTGCCACCAGCAAAGAAAGGACAGATACGCAGTATTTT. Translating gives CATSKERTDTQYF. The V gene is TRBV15, the J gene TRBJ2-3; D gene ambiguous. The CDR3 has 13 residues. Germline lookup yields CDR1 LNHNV and CDR2 YYDKDF (reference sequence). Trimming stripped 4 bases from V and 3 bases from J, with 8 bases between.

V and J are TRBV15 and TRBJ2-2, with a tentative D call TRBD1 (5 bases). Trimming removed 5 bases from V and 5 bases from J, with 9 bases in between. Germline CDR1 and CDR2: LNHNV and YYDKDF (reference sequence). The CDR3 has 13 residues. For the CDR3, the DNA is TGTGCCACCAGCTGGAAGGGGACCGGGGAGCTGTTTTTT. Protein: CATSWKGTGELFF.

This chain uses TRBV14 with TRBJ1-2, with 9 bases aligning to TRBD1. With 6 bases clipped from V and 3 bases from J, the junction kept 5 bases outside the gene matches. The CDR3 spans 14 residues. The germline V gene has CDR1 SGHDN and CDR2 FVKESK. This chain's CDR3 is CASRRGTGHYGYTF. CDR3 in DNA: TGTGCCAGCAGACGAGGGACAGGGCACTATGGCTACACCTTC. The full variable domain, its missing parts supplied by reference TRBV14 and TRBJ1-2, is EAGVTQFPSHSVIEKGQTVTLRCDPISGHDNLYWYRRVMGKEIKFLLHFVKESKQDESGMPNNRFLAERTGGTYSTLKVQPAELEDSGVYFCASRRGTGHYGYTFGSGTRLTVV.

The chain is built from TRBV28 and TRBJ1-2; TRBD1 matches at 11 bases. Trimming cost V 6 bases and J 7 bases; bases outside gene matches: 4. Germline CDR1 is MDHEN and CDR2 is SYDVKM. The CDR3 has 13 amino acids. CDR3 residues: CASSSGQGGGYTF. The CDR3, as DNA: TGTGCCAGCAGCTCGGGACAGGGGGGTGGCTACACCTTC.

The chain combines TRBV25-1 with TRBJ2-5; D is uncertain. In germline, CDR1 is MGHDK, CDR2 SYGVNS. The CDR3 totals 11 residues. Trimming pared 4 bases from V and 6 bases from J, leaving 6 bases between. The DNA of the CDR3 is TGTGCCAGCAGTGCCTCGAAGACCCAGTACTTC. Protein sequence: CASSASKTQYF. The full variable domain, in which reference TRBV25-1 and TRBJ2-5 provide the parts outside the CDR3, is EADIYQTPRYLVIGTGKKITLECSQTMGHDKMYWYQQDPGMELHLIHYSYGVNSTEKGDLSSESTVSRIRTEHFPLTLESARPSHTSQYLCASSASKTQYFGPGTRLLVL.

The chain is built from TRBV11-2 and TRBJ1-2, with D possibly being TRBD1 (5 bases). The CDR3 consists of 15 residues. V was trimmed by 6 bases and J by 1 base, leaving 15 bases between them. Looked up from germline, CDR1 is SGHAT and CDR2 is FQNNGV. CDR3 loop: CASRSWGVDNYGYTF. CDR3 DNA sequence: TGTGCCAGCAGGTCCTGGGGCGTGGATAACTATGGCTACACCTTC.

On this clone: In the same sample, other DNA sequences code for this CDR3. The chain employs TRBV6-5 and TRBJ1-2, with D unclear. In germline, CDR1 is MNHEY, CDR2 SVGAGI. The CDR3 sequence is 13 residues long. V lost 2 bases and J lost 2, with 6 bases in between. In nucleotides, the CDR3 is TGTGCCAGCAGTTACGACTCCAACTATGGCTACACCTTC. Translating gives CASSYDSNYGYTF.

On this clone: The sample holds other DNA sequences that translate to the same CDR3. The rearrangement links TRBV25-1 to TRBJ1-4; tentative D call: TRBD1 (5 bases). CDR1 and CDR2 from the germline V gene are MGHDK and SYGVNS. The CDR3 is 14 residues long. Between the trimmed V and J ends, which lost 3 bases and 8 bases, there was a span of 13 bases. As DNA, the CDR3 is TGTGCCAGCAGTGATTCTGGGGCCGGGGAAAAACTGTTTTTT. Encoded protein: CASSDSGAGEKLFF.